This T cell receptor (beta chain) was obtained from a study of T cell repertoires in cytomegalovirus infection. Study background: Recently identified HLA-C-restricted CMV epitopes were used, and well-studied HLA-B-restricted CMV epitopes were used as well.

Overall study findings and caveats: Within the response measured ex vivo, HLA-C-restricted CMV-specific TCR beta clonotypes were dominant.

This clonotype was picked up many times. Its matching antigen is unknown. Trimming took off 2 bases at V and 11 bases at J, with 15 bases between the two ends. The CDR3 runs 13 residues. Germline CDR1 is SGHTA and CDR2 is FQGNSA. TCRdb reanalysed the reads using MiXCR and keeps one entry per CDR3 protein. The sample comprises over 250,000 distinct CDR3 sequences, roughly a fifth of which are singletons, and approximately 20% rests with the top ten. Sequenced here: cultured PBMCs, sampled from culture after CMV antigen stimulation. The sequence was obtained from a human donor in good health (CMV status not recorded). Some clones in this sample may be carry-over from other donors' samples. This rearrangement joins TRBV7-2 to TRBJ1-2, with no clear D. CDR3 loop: CASSLTYGEKYTF. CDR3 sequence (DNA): TGTGCCAGCAGCTTAACTTACGGTGAGAAGTACACCTTC.